These 21 T cell receptor beta chains originate from one sample sequenced in a study of T cells in Graves' hyperthyroidism and ophthalmopathy (dated by TCRdb to between 2019 and 2020). Library prep was done by multiplex PCR. Sequencing was carried out with an Illumina HiSeq 2000. Amplification of TCR beta CDR3 regions was carried out from RNA transcripts. A first-round RT-PCR of the TCR CDR3 used the HTBI primer set with the Qiagen OneStep RT-PCR kit. TCRdb applied fastp at Q25 and MiXCR to the public reads, then kept only in-frame beta chains. All rows with the same CDR3 protein become a single entry with the most common DNA and genes. For this sample the table gives about 480,000 distinct CDR3 sequences, of which about an eighth were detected only once. The ten largest clones take up less than 20% of the sample. Sequencing used blood. These receptors came from a woman between 18 and 30 years old with Graves' hyperthyroidism.

This clonotype occurred many times. The V call is TRBV19, the J call TRBJ1-2; D gene ambiguous. Trimming stripped 3 bases from V and 2 bases from J, with 10 bases between. CDR3 length: 14 residues. Per germline, CDR1 LNHDA and CDR2 SQIVND (reference sequence). DNA of the CDR3: TGTGCCAGTAGTATCCCGCCAGCCAACTATGGCTACACCTTC. Encoded protein: CASSIPPANYGYTF.

This clonotype was picked up many times. The CDR3 DNA is TGCAGTGCTAGACCTACAGGCTACAATGAGCAGTTCTTC. Protein product: CSARPTGYNEQFF. This rearrangement joins TRBV20-1 to TRBJ2-1, with TRBD1 as a possible D gene (5 bases). V was pared by 2 bases and J by 3 bases, with 8 bases between. CDR3 length equals 13 residues. Germline V CDR1 and CDR2: DFQATT, SNEGSKA (reference sequence).

The chain uses TRBV29-1 and TRBJ2-1; no firm D call. This CDR3 comprises 12 residues. Trimming pared 6 bases from V and 6 bases from J, leaving 12 bases between. The V gene's germline CDR1 is SQVTM and CDR2 ANQGSEA. CDR3: CSVDEWGNEQFF. In DNA, the CDR3 is TGCAGCGTCGATGAGTGGGGCAATGAGCAGTTCTTC.

This chain links TRBV11-2 with TRBJ1-2, with D perhaps matching TRBD1 (5 bases). The CDR3 consists of 13 residues. Per the germline V gene, CDR1 is SGHAT and CDR2 is FQNNGV. Trimming shortened V by 2 bases and J by 4 bases, and 8 bases separated the two germline ends. In DNA form, the CDR3 reads TGTGCCAGCAGCTTAATGGGGGGCTATGGCTACACCTTC. Translation: CASSLMGGYGYTF.

With respect to this clonotype: A much larger clone lies one base from this, so it may be a read error. The chain employs TRBV15 and TRBJ1-1; D uncertain. V gave up 5 bases and J gave up 1 base, with 8 bases separating them. Germline values: CDR1 LNHNV, CDR2 YYDKDF (reference sequence). The CDR3 sequence is 13 residues long. Written as DNA, the CDR3 is TGTGCCACCAGCCGTTGGTCGAACACTGAAGCTTTCTTT. It is translated as CATSRWSNTEAFF.

A few counts support this clonotype. Mismatch with germline at one junction end may stem from a read error. The chain combines TRBV12-3 or TRBV12-4 with TRBJ1-1; no reliable D call. This CDR3 comprises 13 residues. DNA for the CDR3: TGTGCCGGCAGTCCTCCCATGAACACTGAAGCTTTCTTT. Protein product: CAGSPPMNTEAFF.

V usage is TRBV12-3 or TRBV12-4 and J usage is TRBJ2-5, with TRBD2 identical over 11 bases. J lost 5 bases, V lost 6 bases, and 11 bases had no gene match. CDR3 length equals 16 residues. The CDR3 sequence: CASSRGLAEVEETQYF. CDR3 DNA: TGTGCCAGCAGCAGGGGACTAGCGGAAGTAGAGGAGACCCAGTACTTC.

This clonotype was recorded only once. V usage is TRBV6-1 and J usage is TRBJ1-4; tentatively, D is TRBD1 (5 bases). This CDR3 comprises 14 residues. V was shortened by 6 bases and J by 7 bases, with 15 bases between the two germline ends. The germline CDR1 and CDR2 sequences are MNHNS and SASEGT. CDR3 sequence (DNA): TGTGCCAGCAGAGTATCGGGACGCCTTGAAAAACTGTTTTTT. Translation gives CASRVSGRLEKLFF.

This chain connects TRBV6-1 to TRBJ2-1, with 10 positions matching TRBD2. CDR1 MNHNS and CDR2 SASEGT come from the germline V gene. The CDR3 covers 16 residues. The V segment lost 6 bases and the J segment 9 bases; nucleotides outside the gene matches: 14. In DNA form, the CDR3 reads TGTGCCAGCAGGATCTCTCTAGCGGGAGTCTCGGGTGAGCAGTTCTTC. This codes for CASRISLAGVSGEQFF.

The V and J genes are TRBV9 and TRBJ2-7, with TRBD2 identical over 10 bases. The ends lost 0 bases at V and 5 bases at J; junction bases unmatched: 2. Per germline, CDR1 SGDLS and CDR2 YYNGEE. CDR3 length: 14 amino acids. The CDR3 DNA follows: TGTGCCAGCAGCGTAGGGGGACTAGCGAACGAGCAGTACTTC. Its translation is CASSVGGLANEQYF.

This clonotype was picked up many times. V usage is TRBV12-3 or TRBV12-4 and J usage is TRBJ2-1; 8 bases match TRBD2. This CDR3 is 20 amino acids long. Trimming cost V 3 bases and J 7 bases; bases outside gene matches: 23. The CDR3 coding sequence is TGTGCCAGCAGTTTGGAAGGGTTTGCGGGAGGACTCTTGCGGGGGAATGAGCAGTTCTTC. It is translated as CASSLEGFAGGLLRGNEQFF.

The gene calls are TRBV6-1 and TRBJ2-7; 7 nucleotides line up with TRBD2. Germline assignment: CDR1 MNHNS and CDR2 SASEGT. V was pared by 8 bases and J by 2 bases, with 9 bases of the junction left unmatched. The CDR3 spans 14 residues. The CDR3 nucleotides read TGTGCCAGCGGGGCGGGGGTTTCAGCCTACGAGCAGTACGTC. Protein product: CASGAGVSAYEQYV.

This clonotype was observed at least ten times. V is TRBV7-3 and J is TRBJ2-1; D might be TRBD2 (6 bases). Germline CDR1 reads SGHTA; CDR2 reads FQGTGA. V was clipped by 5 bases and J by 3 bases, with 11 bases between them. The CDR3 sequence is 14 residues long. CDR3 in amino acids: CASSHSGGYNEQFF. CDR3 in DNA: TGTGCCAGCAGCCATAGCGGAGGCTACAATGAGCAGTTCTTC.

With respect to this clonotype: This could be a read error, since a much larger clone is one nucleotide away. The rearrangement links TRBV6-2 or TRBV6-3 to TRBJ2-7; 7 positions match TRBD2. The CDR3 extends over 12 amino acids. Trimming took 10 bases from V and 3 from J; bases not matched to a gene: 6. CDR1 and CDR2 (germline): MNHEY, SVGEGT. CDR3 coding DNA: TGTGCCAACAGCTGGACTAGCTACGAGCAGTACGTC. It encodes CANSWTSYEQYV.

This clonotype has ten or more counts. The rearrangement links TRBV18 to TRBJ2-1, with no clear D. The V end was cut by 5 bases, the J end by 6 bases, with 11 bases between. The germline V gene has CDR1 KGHSH and CDR2 LQKENI. The CDR3 loop spans 13 amino acids. In DNA form, the CDR3 reads TGTGCCAGCTCATCTACCCAAGGCAATGAGCAGTTCTTC. This encodes CASSSTQGNEQFF.

V is TRBV5-1 and J is TRBJ2-7; a possible D gene is TRBD1 (6 bases). V was cut by 2 bases and J by 5 bases, with 14 bases left in between. CDR1 and CDR2 (germline): SGHRS, YFSETQ. This CDR3 region has 14 residues. This CDR3 reads CASSFQQGAHEQYF. In DNA, the CDR3 is TGCGCCAGCAGCTTTCAACAGGGAGCTCACGAGCAGTACTTC.

This clonotype has at least ten counts. The chain is built from TRBV2 and TRBJ2-1; 9 bases match TRBD2. The germline V gene has CDR1 SNHLY and CDR2 FYNNEI. This CDR3 is 14 amino acids long. The V gene end was trimmed by 7 bases and the J gene end by 4 bases; junction bases not matched to a gene: 5. Here the CDR3 DNA reads TGTGCCAGCAAGGCTAGCGGGATATACAATGAGCAGTTCTTC. Translated: CASKASGIYNEQFF.

The sample holds many counts of this clonotype. This rearrangement joins TRBV18 to TRBJ1-1; D remains unclear. The V end was cut by 6 bases, the J end by 8 bases, with 10 bases between. The germline gives CDR1 KGHSH, CDR2 LQKENI. The CDR3 spans 11 residues. CDR3 in amino acids: CASSPREEAFF. CDR3 nucleotide sequence: TGTGCCAGCTCGCCCCGGGAGGAAGCTTTCTTT.

V usage is TRBV19 and J usage is TRBJ2-7; 9 bases are shared with TRBD1. J lost 3 bases, V lost 5 bases, and 8 bases had no gene match. The CDR3 length is 15 residues. Germline CDR1 is LNHDA and CDR2 is SQIVND (reference sequence). DNA of the CDR3: TGTGCCAGTAGTCTCGGACAGGGGCCCCACTACGAGCAGTACTTC. Its protein is CASSLGQGPHYEQYF.

The sample holds many counts of this clonotype. The chain joins TRBV19 to TRBJ1-1; D is ambiguous. Trimming pared 3 bases from V and 1 base from J, leaving 6 bases between. CDR1 LNHDA and CDR2 SQIVND come from the germline V gene (reference sequence). The CDR3 is 13 residues long. The CDR3 loop is CASSIFENTEAFF. The CDR3 nucleotides read TGTGCCAGTAGTATTTTCGAGAACACTGAAGCTTTCTTT.

This clonotype has ten or more counts. The chain has TRBV7-9 and TRBJ2-7; the match to TRBD2 covers 10 bases. The CDR3 runs to 15 residues. V lost 3 bases and J lost 7; bases outside the gene matches: 9. The germline V gene has CDR1 SEHNR and CDR2 FQNEAQ (reference sequence). The chain's CDR3 is CASSFLELAGAEQYF. The DNA for the CDR3 is TGTGCCAGCAGCTTTTTAGAGCTAGCGGGAGCGGAGCAGTACTTC.